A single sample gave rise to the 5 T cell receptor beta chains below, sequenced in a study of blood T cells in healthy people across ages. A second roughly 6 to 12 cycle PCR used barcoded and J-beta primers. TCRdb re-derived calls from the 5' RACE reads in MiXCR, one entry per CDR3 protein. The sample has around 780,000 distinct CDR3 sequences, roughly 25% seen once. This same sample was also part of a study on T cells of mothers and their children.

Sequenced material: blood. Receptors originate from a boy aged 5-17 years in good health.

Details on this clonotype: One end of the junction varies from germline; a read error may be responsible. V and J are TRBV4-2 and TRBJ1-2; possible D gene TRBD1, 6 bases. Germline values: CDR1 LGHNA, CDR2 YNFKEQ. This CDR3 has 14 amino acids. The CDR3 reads CTSSQEGEFLGYTF. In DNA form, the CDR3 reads TGTACCAGCAGCCAAGAGGGGGAGTTCCTTGGCTACACCTTC.

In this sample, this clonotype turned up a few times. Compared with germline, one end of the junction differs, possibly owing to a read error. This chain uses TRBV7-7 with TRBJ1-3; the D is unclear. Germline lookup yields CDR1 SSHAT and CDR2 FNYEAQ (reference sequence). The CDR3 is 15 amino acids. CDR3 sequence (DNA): TGTGCTAGCAGCACCAACGACAACTCTGGAAACACCATATATTTT. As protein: CASSTNDNSGNTIYF.

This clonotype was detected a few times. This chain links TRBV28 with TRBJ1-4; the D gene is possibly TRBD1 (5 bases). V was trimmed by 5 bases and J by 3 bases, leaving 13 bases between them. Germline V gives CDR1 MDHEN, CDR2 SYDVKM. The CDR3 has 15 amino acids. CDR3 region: CASSRTGASNEKLFF. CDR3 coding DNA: TGTGCCAGCAGTCGCACCGGGGCCTCTAATGAAAAACTGTTTTTT. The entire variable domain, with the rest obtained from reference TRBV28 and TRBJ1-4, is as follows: DVKVTQSSRYLVKRTGEKVFLECVQDMDHENMFWYRQDPGLGLRLIYFSYDVKMKEKGDIPEGYSVSREKKERFSLILESASTNQTSMYLCASSRTGASNEKLFFGSGTQLSVL.

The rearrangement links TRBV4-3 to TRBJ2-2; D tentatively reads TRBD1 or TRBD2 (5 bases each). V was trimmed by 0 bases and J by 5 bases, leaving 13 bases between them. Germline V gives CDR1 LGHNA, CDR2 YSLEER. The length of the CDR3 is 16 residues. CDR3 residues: CASSQDSNWGTGELFF. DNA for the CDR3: TGCGCCAGCAGCCAAGACTCGAACTGGGGGACCGGGGAGCTGTTTTTT.

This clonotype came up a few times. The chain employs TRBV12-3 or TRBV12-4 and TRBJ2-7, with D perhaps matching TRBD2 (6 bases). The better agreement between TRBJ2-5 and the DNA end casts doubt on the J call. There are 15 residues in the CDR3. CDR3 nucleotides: TGTGCCAGCAGTTTCGTTGGCGGGGCTCTGGAGACCCAGTACTTC. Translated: CASSFVGGALETQYF.